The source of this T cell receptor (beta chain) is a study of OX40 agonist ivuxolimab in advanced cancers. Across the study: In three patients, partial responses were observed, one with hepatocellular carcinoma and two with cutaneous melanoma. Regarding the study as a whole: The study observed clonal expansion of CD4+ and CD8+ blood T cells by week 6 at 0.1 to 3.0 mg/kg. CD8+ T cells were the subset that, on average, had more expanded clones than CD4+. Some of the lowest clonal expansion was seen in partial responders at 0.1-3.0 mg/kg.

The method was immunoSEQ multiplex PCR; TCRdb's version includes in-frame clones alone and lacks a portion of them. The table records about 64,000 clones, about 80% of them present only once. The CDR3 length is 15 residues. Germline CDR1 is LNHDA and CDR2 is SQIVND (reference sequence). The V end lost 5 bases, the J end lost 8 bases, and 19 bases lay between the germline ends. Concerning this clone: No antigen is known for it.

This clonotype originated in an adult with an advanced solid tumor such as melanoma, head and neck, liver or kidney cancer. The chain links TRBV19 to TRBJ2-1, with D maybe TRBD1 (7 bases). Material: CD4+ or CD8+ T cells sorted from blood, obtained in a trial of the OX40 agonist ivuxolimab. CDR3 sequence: CASSLLRDSGHEQFF. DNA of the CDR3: TGTGCCAGTAGTTTGTTAAGGGACAGCGGGCATGAGCAGTTCTTC. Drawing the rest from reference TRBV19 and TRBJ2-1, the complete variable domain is DGGITQSPKYLFRKEGQNVTLSCEQNLNHDAMYWYRQDPGQGLRLIYYSQIVNDFQKGDIAEGYSVSREKKESFPLTVTSAQKNPTAFYLCASSLLRDSGHEQFFGPGTRLTVL.